The rows below give T cell receptor beta chains drawn from one sample of a study of T cell changes during pregnancy in multiple sclerosis. The repertoire was sequenced with immunoSEQ multiplex PCR; TCRdb's copy has only in-frame clones and lacks some. This sample carries about 30,000 clones, about 88% of them seen once, and the ten largest clones take about 6.9%. The starting material was CD8+ T cells from peripheral blood mononuclear cells, obtained in the second trimester of pregnancy. The receptors come from a female donor with multiple sclerosis, enrolled in a pregnancy study. Both conserved end residues are part of each CDR3. The order of the fields is J gene, clone size, V gene, D gene, CDR3 DNA, CDR3 protein. A D gene is named only where the DNA matches it firmly. Clone size is given for some rows only: seen once, a few or many times, or a class if the clone is expanded.

J gene: TRBJ2-3; clone size: .; V gene: TRBV9; D gene: TRBD1; CDR3 DNA: TGTGCCAGCAGCGAGGGGACAGGGGGCACAGATACGCAGTATTTT; CDR3 protein: CASSEGTGGTDTQYF
J gene: TRBJ2-7; clone size: .; V gene: TRBV6-5; D gene: .; CDR3 DNA: TGTGCCAGCAGTTACTCGGAAGAAGCGTTCTCCTACGAGCAGTACTTC; CDR3 protein: CASSYSEEAFSYEQYF
J gene: TRBJ2-3; clone size: few; V gene: TRBV4-2; D gene: TRBD1; CDR3 DNA: TGTGCCAGCAGCCAAGTAATTGGGACAGGGGGCACAGATACGCAGTATTTT; CDR3 protein: CASSQVIGTGGTDTQYF
J gene: TRBJ2-1; clone size: .; V gene: TRBV27; D gene: .; CDR3 DNA: TGTGCCAGCAGTTTACTAGCGTCTCTAACCTACAATGAGCAGTTCTTC; CDR3 protein: CASSLLASLTYNEQFF
J gene: TRBJ1-1; clone size: .; V gene: TRBV4-1; D gene: TRBD1; CDR3 DNA: TGCGCCAGCAGTCGACAGGGGGACATAGTCGCTGAAGCTTTCTTT; CDR3 protein: CASSRQGDIVAEAFF
J gene: TRBJ2-7; clone size: .; V gene: TRBV10-3; D gene: TRBD1; CDR3 DNA: TGTGCCGCCCGGGACAGGACCAACGAGCAGTACTTC; CDR3 protein: CAARDRTNEQYF
J gene: TRBJ2-7; clone size: .; V gene: TRBV4-2; D gene: TRBD2; CDR3 DNA: TGTGCCAGCAGCCAAGAAGGGCGGGAGATAAACGAGCAGTACTTC; CDR3 protein: CASSQEGREINEQYF
J gene: TRBJ1-1; clone size: .; V gene: TRBV11-2; D gene: .; CDR3 DNA: TGTGCCAGCAGTCCCCCAGGGCCCACTGAAGCTTTCTTT; CDR3 protein: CASSPPGPTEAFF
J gene: TRBJ1-2; clone size: .; V gene: TRBV15; D gene: TRBD1; CDR3 DNA: TGTGCCACCAGTGACAGGGTCCACTATGGCTACACCTTC; CDR3 protein: CATSDRVHYGYTF
J gene: TRBJ2-7; clone size: .; V gene: TRBV28; D gene: TRBD2; CDR3 DNA: TGTGCCAGCAGCTCCCAGCGGGAATACTCCTACGAGCAGTACTTC; CDR3 protein: CASSSQREYSYEQYF
J gene: TRBJ1-2; clone size: .; V gene: TRBV15; D gene: .; CDR3 DNA: TGTGCCACCAGCAGAGTTGGGGAGCATGGCTACACCTTC; CDR3 protein: CATSRVGEHGYTF
J gene: TRBJ2-2; clone size: few; V gene: TRBV6-4; D gene: TRBD2; CDR3 DNA: TGTGCCAGCAGTGACGGTCGGGGGGGCGCGGTCACCGGGGAGCTGTTTTTT; CDR3 protein: CASSDGRGGAVTGELFF
J gene: TRBJ2-1; clone size: once; V gene: TRBV5-4; D gene: TRBD1; CDR3 DNA: TGTGCCAGCAGCTTGACGGACAGGGGGCGTCTTGAGCAGTTCTTC; CDR3 protein: CASSLTDRGRLEQFF
J gene: TRBJ2-7; clone size: once; V gene: TRBV11-2; D gene: TRBD1; CDR3 DNA: TGTGCCAGCAGCTCACCCGACAGGGAGAGCTCCTACGAGCAGTACTTC; CDR3 protein: CASSSPDRESSYEQYF
J gene: TRBJ1-5; clone size: .; V gene: TRBV28; D gene: TRBD1; CDR3 DNA: TGTGCCAGCAGCGGGACAGACTATAGCAATCAGCCCCAGCATTTT; CDR3 protein: CASSGTDYSNQPQHF
J gene: TRBJ1-1; clone size: .; V gene: TRBV14; D gene: .; CDR3 DNA: TGTGCCAGCAGCCAAGTGCGGACGGGACAGAACACTGAAGCTTTCTTT; CDR3 protein: CASSQVRTGQNTEAFF
J gene: TRBJ2-7; clone size: .; V gene: TRBV28; D gene: TRBD2; CDR3 DNA: TGTGCCAGCAGTCTAAACGGGAGGAGGGAGCAGTACTTC; CDR3 protein: CASSLNGRREQYF
J gene: TRBJ2-7; clone size: once; V gene: TRBV5-6; D gene: .; CDR3 DNA: TGTGCCAGCAGCTACACAGGGAGCGAGCAGTACTTC; CDR3 protein: CASSYTGSEQYF
J gene: TRBJ1-2; clone size: .; V gene: TRBV7-3; D gene: .; CDR3 DNA: TGTGCCAGCAGCGAGGGAGGGAGGGATGGCTACACCTTC; CDR3 protein: CASSEGGRDGYTF
J gene: TRBJ2-1; clone size: once; V gene: TRBV7-9; D gene: .; CDR3 DNA: TGTGCCAGCAGCTCCCCGCAGAGGGTTGAGCAGTTCTTC; CDR3 protein: CASSSPQRVEQFF
J gene: TRBJ1-1; clone size: .; V gene: TRBV2; D gene: TRBD1; CDR3 DNA: TGTGCCAGCAGAGCCGGGACAGGGGAGAACACTGAAGCTTTCTTT; CDR3 protein: CASRAGTGENTEAFF
J gene: TRBJ2-7; clone size: .; V gene: TRBV6-5; D gene: TRBD2; CDR3 DNA: TGTGCCAGCAGTTGGGGACTAGCGGGCTCCTACGAGCAGTACTTC; CDR3 protein: CASSWGLAGSYEQYF
J gene: TRBJ1-2; clone size: .; V gene: TRBV7-9; D gene: .; CDR3 DNA: TGTGCCAGCACCTTAGAAGGGGGTAACCATAACTATGGCTACACCTTC; CDR3 protein: CASTLEGGNHNYGYTF
J gene: TRBJ2-1; clone size: .; V gene: TRBV28; D gene: TRBD2; CDR3 DNA: TGTGCCAGCAGTTTAGAGGGACTAGCGATTCAATATGAGCAGTTCTTC; CDR3 protein: CASSLEGLAIQYEQFF
J gene: TRBJ2-3; clone size: once; V gene: TRBV28; D gene: TRBD2; CDR3 DNA: TGTGCCAGCAGGATGGACGGACTAGCGGGACCAGATACGCAGTATTTT; CDR3 protein: CASRMDGLAGPDTQYF
J gene: TRBJ2-3; clone size: .; V gene: TRBV9; D gene: .; CDR3 DNA: TGTGCCAGCAGCGTAGAAACTGATACGCAGTATTTT; CDR3 protein: CASSVETDTQYF
J gene: TRBJ2-7; clone size: .; V gene: TRBV27; D gene: TRBD1; CDR3 DNA: TGTGCCAGCGGGGAACAGGGGGCGGACTACGAGCAGTACTTC; CDR3 protein: CASGEQGADYEQYF
J gene: TRBJ2-1; clone size: .; V gene: TRBV19; D gene: TRBD2; CDR3 DNA: TGTGCCAGTAGTATAAGCCCGGGGGGACGGGATGAGCAGTTCTTC; CDR3 protein: CASSISPGGRDEQFF
J gene: TRBJ2-7; clone size: .; V gene: TRBV13; D gene: TRBD1; CDR3 DNA: TGTGCCAGCAGCTTAGAGACAGGGGGCTTGGATGACGAGCAGTACTTC; CDR3 protein: CASSLETGGLDDEQYF
J gene: TRBJ1-1; clone size: .; V gene: TRBV19; D gene: TRBD1; CDR3 DNA: TGTGCCAGCCTGCGGGTGGGACAGGGGTTGAACACTGAAGCTTTCTTT; CDR3 protein: CASLRVGQGLNTEAFF
J gene: TRBJ1-1; clone size: .; V gene: TRBV19; D gene: .; CDR3 DNA: TGTGCCAGTATGGAGATCGGGAACACTGAAGCTTTCTTT; CDR3 protein: CASMEIGNTEAFF
J gene: TRBJ1-2; clone size: .; V gene: TRBV27; D gene: .; CDR3 DNA: TGTGCCAGCAGTCCCTTGACAGAGAACTATGGCTACACCTTC; CDR3 protein: CASSPLTENYGYTF
J gene: TRBJ1-2; clone size: .; V gene: TRBV18; D gene: TRBD1; CDR3 DNA: TGTGCCAGCTCACCTGGGACAGATCCTAACTACACCTTC; CDR3 protein: CASSPGTDPNYTF
J gene: TRBJ2-7; clone size: .; V gene: TRBV4-2; D gene: .; CDR3 DNA: TGTGCCAGCAGCGAGCGTGAAGAGACTACTGTACAGTACTTC; CDR3 protein: CASSEREETTVQYF
J gene: TRBJ2-1; clone size: .; V gene: TRBV7-2; D gene: TRBD2; CDR3 DNA: TGTGCCAGCAGTTTACTAGCGGGGGGCCTTAATGAGCAGTTCTTC; CDR3 protein: CASSLLAGGLNEQFF
J gene: TRBJ2-7; clone size: .; V gene: TRBV5-4; D gene: TRBD2; CDR3 DNA: TGTGTCAGCAGCTTTAAGCGGGGGCTGGAAGAGCAGTACTTC; CDR3 protein: CVSSFKRGLEEQYF